This T cell receptor (beta chain) emerged from a study of blood T cell repertoires in COVID-19. Study-wide background: Italy, Spain and the United States were the sources of the convalescent and acute COVID-19 samples.

This CDR3 contains 17 residues. The germline gives CDR1 SGHRS, CDR2 YFSETQ. V was shortened by 0 bases and J by 3 bases, with 19 bases between the two germline ends. In the source study's methods: Using reference gene primer amplification, nucleated cell counts were estimated. Sequenced by immunoSEQ multiplex PCR; TCRdb stores in-frame clones only, minus some. Clone size and the V and J calls come from that table; the DNA yielded D and trimming. The sample has under 200,000 clones, around 86% seen once. The rearrangement links TRBV5-1 to TRBJ2-7; D is possibly TRBD2 (6 bases). The sequence was collected from a woman aged 40 to 50 with acute or convalescent COVID-19. Sequenced sample: peripheral blood. CDR3 sequence: CASSLARGYGNYYEQYF. CDR3 nucleotide sequence: TGCGCCAGCAGCTTGGCCCGGGGGTATGGAAATTACTACGAGCAGTACTTC.